This T cell receptor beta chain was captured by sequencing in a study of cytomegalovirus exposure and HLA in healthy donors. Findings of the study overall: Across HLA loci, a later analysis found differing TCR association rates, with DRB1 most and HLA-C fewest.

Concerning this clone itself: Its antigen is not known.

PCR primers comprised 60 Vbeta and 13 Jbeta primers. Sequencing used immunoSEQ multiplex PCR; TCRdb keeps in-frame clones, though not all of them. The table lists approximately 210,000 clones, around 79% of them singletons, with around 1.4% in the top ten. Sequences were obtained from PBMCs. The TCR sequence derives from a woman aged 50 to 65 in good health and CMV-seronegative.

CDR3 nucleotide sequence: TGTGCCAGCAGCTTGGCGGGTAACCAAGAGACCCAGTACTTC. It translates to CASSLAGNQETQYF. V gene TRBV5-6 combines with J gene TRBJ2-5; D unresolved. The germline V and J ends were trimmed by 0 bases and 0 bases, with 6 bases remaining between them. This CDR3 has 14 amino acids. CDR1 is SGHDT and CDR2 is YYEEEE in the germline V gene.